These 20 T cell receptor beta chains were sequenced from one sample in a study of blood T cell repertoires in COVID-19. Data came from immunoSEQ multiplex PCR; TCRdb stores just in-frame clones and leaves some out. This repertoire shows 300,000 to 350,000 clones, approximately 88% found once; its top ten account for over 4.5%. Sample: PBMCs or T cells enriched from blood (not recorded which). These receptors all stem from a young man who had recovered from COVID-19.

There are many counts of this clone. The chain combines TRBV5-1 with TRBJ2-7, with D possibly being TRBD1 (6 bases). The germline V and J ends were trimmed by 0 bases and 4 bases, with 11 bases remaining between them. CDR3 length: 14 amino acids. Germline CDR1 SGHRS, CDR2 YFSETQ. DNA of the CDR3: TGCGCCAGCAGCTTGGAAGCAGGGGCTTACGAGCAGTACTTC. Translated, it gives CASSLEAGAYEQYF.

The rearrangement joins TRBV5-1 to TRBJ1-5; possible D gene TRBD1, 5 bases. Germline V gene data show CDR1 as SGHRS and CDR2 as YFSETQ. V was trimmed by 4 bases and J by 13 bases, leaving 24 bases between them. The CDR3 runs to 15 residues. In nucleotides, the CDR3 is TGCGCCAGCAGCGTTGGTGGTGGGGGGACGGAGTTGCAGCATTTT. This sequence encodes CASSVGGGGTELQHF. Variable domain in full (rest from reference TRBV5-1 and TRBJ1-5): KAGVTQTPRYLIKTRGQQVTLSCSPISGHRSVSWYQQTPGQGLQFLFEYFSETQRNKGNFPGRFSGRQFSNSRSEMNVSTLELGDSALYLCASSVGGGGTELQHFGDGTRLSIL.

V gene TRBV30 combines with J gene TRBJ2-5; tentative D call: TRBD2 (5 bases). Per the germline V gene, CDR1 is GTSNPN and CDR2 is SVGIG (reference sequence). Trimming stripped 3 bases from V and 5 bases from J, with 13 bases between. This CDR3 has 13 amino acids. CDR3 coding DNA: TGTGCCTGGAGCATACTAGATTTGGAGACCCAGTACTTC. It specifies CAWSILDLETQYF. Variable domain in full (rest from reference TRBV30 and TRBJ2-5): SQTIHQWPATLVQPVGSPLSLECTVEGTSNPNLYWYRQAAGRGLQLLFYSVGIGQISSEVPQNLSASRPQDRQFILSSKKLLLSDSGFYLCAWSILDLETQYFGPGTRLLVL.

This chain connects TRBV21-1 to TRBJ1-1. TRBV21-1 constitutes a pseudogene. The CDR3 has 16 amino acids. CDR3 in amino acids: CASSSGGTPLNTEAFF. CDR3 sequence (DNA): TGTGCCAGCAGCTCGGGAGGGACTCCCCTGAACACTGAAGCTTTCTTT.

This clone was picked up a small number of times. The chain employs TRBV4-2 and TRBJ2-2, with TRBD2 matching 9 bases. The length of the CDR3 is 18 residues. The V and J ends lost 3 bases and 1 base, in that order; junction bases with no gene match: 9. The germline V gene has CDR1 LGHNA and CDR2 YNFKEQ. CDR3 residues: CASSHSMGSGGNTGELFF. The CDR3 bases are TGTGCCAGCAGCCACTCAATGGGTAGCGGGGGGAACACCGGGGAGCTGTTTTTT.

V gene TRBV29-1 combines with J gene TRBJ1-5; D might be TRBD1 (6 bases). Germline lookup yields CDR1 SQVTM and CDR2 ANQGSEA. The CDR3 runs 13 residues. V dropped 4 bases and J dropped 3 bases, with 10 bases sitting between them. CDR3 DNA: TGCAGCGTTGGGCCAGGGGCCAATCAGCCCCAGCATTTT. Encoded protein: CSVGPGANQPQHF.

The rearrangement uses TRBV6-5 and TRBJ2-7; TRBD2 matches at 7 bases. Losses at the gene ends were 0 bases for V and 3 bases for J; bases not matched to a gene: 8. CDR1 and CDR2 from the germline V gene are MNHEY and SVGAGI. This CDR3 contains 16 residues. In DNA form, the CDR3 reads TGTGCCAGCAGTTACTCTGCGGGGGAGGCATACTACGAGCAGTACTTC. Amino acids: CASSYSAGEAYYEQYF.

This chain joins TRBV28 and TRBJ2-3, with 12 bases lining up with TRBD2. The CDR3 runs 14 residues. Germline lookup yields CDR1 MDHEN and CDR2 SYDVKM. The ends lost 9 bases at V and 6 bases at J; junction bases unmatched: 7. This CDR3 reads CASASGGDGDTQYF. In nucleotides, the CDR3 is TGTGCCAGTGCTAGCGGGGGGGACGGGGATACGCAGTATTTT.

The chain links TRBV14 to TRBJ1-6; 9 bases line up with TRBD1. This CDR3 is 18 amino acids long. V gave up 0 bases and J gave up 10 bases; unmatched junction bases: 13. Germline V CDR1 and CDR2: SGHDN, FVKESK. In DNA form, the CDR3 reads TGTGCCAGCAGCCAAGAGACCCGCCTAGGGGACAGGGACTCACCCCTCCACTTT. Its protein is CASSQETRLGDRDSPLHF.

The chain recombines TRBV19 with TRBJ2-7; 7 positions agree with TRBD2. After removal of 1 base from V and 6 bases from J, the junction contained 9 bases not matched to a gene. Germline assignment: CDR1 LNHDA and CDR2 SQIVND (reference sequence). The CDR3 is 15 amino acids. DNA for the CDR3: TGTGCCAGTAGTATAGGATATGGGGGGGAAGGCGAGCAGTACTTC. This codes for CASSIGYGGEGEQYF.

The chain carries TRBV6-5 and TRBJ1-1; possibly TRBD1 for D (5 bases). V was clipped by 2 bases and J by 5 bases, with 15 bases between them. The germline V gene has CDR1 MNHEY and CDR2 SVGAGI. This CDR3 comprises 15 residues. The CDR3 nucleotides read TGTGCCAGCAGTTACGGGGGAGGGGCGGCGACTGAAGCTTTCTTT. Amino acid sequence: CASSYGGGAATEAFF.

The chain carries TRBV27 and TRBJ2-3; D may be TRBD1 (6 bases). Germline CDR1 reads MNHEY; CDR2 reads SMNVEV (reference sequence). V was clipped by 6 bases and J by 4 bases, with 17 bases between them. The CDR3 loop spans 15 amino acids. The CDR3 here is CASRQGLFGPDTQYF. CDR3 DNA sequence: TGTGCCAGCAGGCAGGGGTTATTTGGCCCAGATACGCAGTATTTT.

The chain couples TRBV28 to TRBJ2-7, with a tentative D call TRBD1 (5 bases). This CDR3 region has 11 residues. Trimming took off 6 bases at V and 7 bases at J, with 10 bases between the two ends. The germline CDR1 and CDR2 sequences are MDHEN and SYDVKM. The CDR3 here is CASSSPGEQYF. Here the CDR3 DNA reads TGTGCCAGCAGCTCACCAGGGGAGCAGTACTTC. The full variable domain, with the rest looked up from reference TRBV28 and TRBJ2-7, is DVKVTQSSRYLVKRTGEKVFLECVQDMDHENMFWYRQDPGLGLRLIYFSYDVKMKEKGDIPEGYSVSREKKERFSLILESASTNQTSMYLCASSSPGEQYFGPGTRLTVT.

This sequence joins TRBV19 and TRBJ1-2; 7 bases agree with TRBD1. Germline assignment: CDR1 LNHDA and CDR2 SQIVND (reference sequence). The junction had 8 bases not matched to a gene; V was cut back by 6 bases and J by 4 bases. This CDR3 is 14 amino acids long. This chain's CDR3 is CASRRQGGSYGYTF. The CDR3 DNA sequence: TGTGCCAGTAGGAGACAGGGAGGTAGCTATGGCTACACCTTC.

V gene TRBV9 combines with J gene TRBJ2-2; possibly TRBD2 for D (6 bases). Trimming took 0 bases from V and 6 from J, leaving 9 bases between them. Germline values: CDR1 SGDLS, CDR2 YYNGEE. The CDR3 consists of 14 residues. For the CDR3, the DNA is TGTGCCAGCAGCGTAGCTACGGGGGCCGGGGAGCTGTTTTTT. Its protein is CASSVATGAGELFF.

V gene TRBV5-1 combines with J gene TRBJ1-3; D may be TRBD1 (6 bases). The CDR3 has 16 residues. The V end lost 2 bases, the J end lost 16 bases, and 28 bases lay between the germline ends. Germline assignment: CDR1 SGHRS and CDR2 YFSETQ. The CDR3 region has the DNA TGCGCCAGCAGCTTAGGGCCCCCTCCCTCCATGGGGGCTACTTATTTT. Translated, it gives CASSLGPPPSMGATYF. The full variable domain, its missing parts supplied by reference TRBV5-1 and TRBJ1-3, is KAGVTQTPRYLIKTRGQQVTLSCSPISGHRSVSWYQQTPGQGLQFLFEYFSETQRNKGNFPGRFSGRQFSNSRSEMNVSTLELGDSALYLCASSLGPPPSMGATYFGEGSWLTVV.

Note on this clone: A junction boundary mismatches the germline segment, possibly from a read error. The CDR3 spells CASSLTGGLYF. Written as DNA, the CDR3 is TGTGCCAGCTCACTGACAGGGGGCTTGTATTTT. The chain couples TRBV18 to TRBJ1-5; the match to TRBD1 covers 10 bases. Germline V lookup: CDR1 KGHSH, CDR2 LQKENI. This CDR3 comprises 11 residues.

The V and J genes are TRBV18 and TRBJ2-3, with D possibly being TRBD2 (6 bases). Germline assignment: CDR1 KGHSH and CDR2 LQKENI. The CDR3 contains 16 residues. Between the trimmed V and J ends, which lost 5 bases and 0 bases, there was a span of 15 bases. CDR3 DNA sequence: TGTGCCAGCTCAGGGACTTCGTTAGGGAGCACAGATACGCAGTATTTT. It encodes CASSGTSLGSTDTQYF. Looking up the rest from reference TRBV18 and TRBJ2-3 gives the full variable domain: NAGVMQNPRHLVRRRGQEARLRCSPMKGHSHVYWYRQLPEEGLKFMVYLQKENIIDESGMPKERFSAEFPKEGPSILRIQQVVRGDSAAYFCASSGTSLGSTDTQYFGPGTRLTVL.

CDR3 nucleotide sequence: TGCGCCAGCAGCCCGGCGGGGGGGCGCGGAGATTCACCCCTCCACTTT. This codes for CASSPAGGRGDSPLHF. The rearrangement links TRBV5-1 to TRBJ1-6, with D possibly matching TRBD1 (6 bases). This CDR3 comprises 16 residues. V was clipped by 4 bases and J by 8 bases, with 19 bases between them. Germline assignment: CDR1 SGHRS and CDR2 YFSETQ.

This clone was picked up a small number of times. The J gene is TRBJ1-1, the V gene TRBV21-1; the D call of TRBD1 is as the table states it, not checked on the DNA. TRBV21-1 is a pseudogene. The CDR3 runs 17 residues. The CDR3 sequence: CASSKDARDRGRSEAFF. CDR3 nucleotides: TGTGCCAGCAGCAAAGACGCCCGGGACAGGGGGCGATCTGAAGCTTTCTTT.